This T cell receptor (beta chain) was sequenced in a study of blood T cell repertoires in COVID-19. Overall study context: COVID-19 samples collected from the United States, Italy and Spain covered acute and convalescent phases. From T cells, B-cell-depleted T cells, or PBMCs came the material, which was cDNA or gDNA.

The CDR3 covers 13 residues. Germline trimming cut 12 bases from V and 5 bases from J; bases unmatched to any gene: 11. Germline V gene data show CDR1 as KGHDR and CDR2 as SFDVKD. The Seattle patients joined while their infection was active and were tracked longitudinally afterward. Method: immunoSEQ multiplex PCR; TCRdb's copy keeps in-frame clones and lacks some. This sample has about 170,000 clones, with approximately 86% found just once. This clone was counted once. This TCR was sampled from a man older than 75 with COVID-19, enrolled during active disease. The specimen was peripheral blood. V is TRBV24-1 and J is TRBJ2-7; TRBD1 matches at 8 bases. This CDR3 reads CAPQGDTSHEQYF. CDR3 nucleotides: TGTGCCCCACAGGGGGATACGAGCCACGAGCAGTACTTC.